Sequencing of this T cell receptor (beta chain) was carried out in a study of identical twins. CDR1 is MGHDK, CDR2 SYGVNS, per germline. The CDR3 totals 13 residues. V lost 6 bases to trimming and J lost 4 bases, with 12 bases between them. In every case, the donor was a healthy Caucasian. In this sample, this clonotype turned up a few times. TCRdb fed the 5' RACE reads into MiXCR, producing one record per CDR3 protein. The sample includes roughly 1,500,000 distinct CDR3 sequences, roughly 35% of them seen just once. This TCR was recovered from a newborn girl in good health. What was sequenced was cord blood. The rearrangement joins TRBV25-1 to TRBJ1-2; TRBD1 might be the D (5 bases). CDR3 in amino acids: CASSRDYLYGYTF. CDR3 nucleotide sequence: TGTGCCAGCAGCAGGGATTACCTCTATGGCTACACCTTC.